This T cell receptor (beta chain) was recorded in a study of identifying expanded T cells in peripheral blood. General study results and limits: Technical replicates showed around 1.2 changed clones; two weeks around 15; four weeks 19.

Here immunoSEQ multiplex PCR was the method, and the copy in TCRdb shows in-frame clones only, minus some. The sample lists 110,000 or so clones; roughly 90% were seen once. V shed 3 bases and J shed 3 bases, with 12 bases lying between them. This CDR3 contains 15 residues. Per the germline V gene, CDR1 is MDHEN and CDR2 is SYDVKM. Points on this clone: What it recognizes is unknown.

The sequence was obtained from a person between 18 and 75 years old in good health. This chain joins TRBV28 and TRBJ1-5, with D possibly matching TRBD1 (6 bases). Sequences were obtained from blood. The CDR3 loop is CASSFPGDTNQPQHF. In DNA form, the CDR3 reads TGTGCCAGCAGTTTCCCAGGGGACACCAATCAGCCCCAGCATTTT.